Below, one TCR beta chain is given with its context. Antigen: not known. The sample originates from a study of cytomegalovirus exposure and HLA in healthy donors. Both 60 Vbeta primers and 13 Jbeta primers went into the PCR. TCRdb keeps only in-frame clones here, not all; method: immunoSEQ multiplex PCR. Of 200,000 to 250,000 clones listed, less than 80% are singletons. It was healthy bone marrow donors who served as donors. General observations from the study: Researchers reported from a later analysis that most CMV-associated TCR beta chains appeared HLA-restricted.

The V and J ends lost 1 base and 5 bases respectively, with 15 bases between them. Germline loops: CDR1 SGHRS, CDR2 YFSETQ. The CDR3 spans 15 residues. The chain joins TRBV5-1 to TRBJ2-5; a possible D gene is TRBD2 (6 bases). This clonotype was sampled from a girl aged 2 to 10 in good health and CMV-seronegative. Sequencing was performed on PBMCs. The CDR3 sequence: CASSLSSGVSETQYF. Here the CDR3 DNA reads TGCGCCAGCAGCTTGTCGTCGGGGGTATCGGAGACCCAGTACTTC.